This TCR beta chain was obtained from a study of T-cell memory formation after mild COVID-19 (dated by TCRdb to the early 2020s). Study-level background: TCR sequence clusters from the two donors were found to be largely donor specific. The cohort comprised two young, previously healthy adult volunteers, one female and one male. In two donors, T-cell clones that expanded and contracted after mild COVID-19 were tracked by sequencing TCRalpha and TCRbeta repertoires over time. Study-level results and caveats: Whether the second-wave clones peaking on day 37 were SARS-CoV-2 specific was not confirmed. Some responding clones were detected in pre-infection memory, which suggested that pre-existing cross-reactive memory T cells had joined the SARS-CoV-2 response. Only a couple of mild cases were covered in the study, and larger cohorts including severe cases with pre-infection samples were considered necessary. Contracting CD4+ clones appeared mostly in the CM and EM memory subsets, whereas CD8+ clones were enriched in EMRA. Balanced CD4/CD8 phenotypes were observed for clones contracting from day 15 to 85, whereas a bias towards CD4+ was observed for a second wave of clones expanding from day 15 to 37.

A few counts support this clonotype. Which antigen it targets is not known. Base qualities are not provided; no much larger clone lies one nucleotide away. Based on the germline V gene (reference sequence), the CDR1 and CDR2 sequences are LGHDT and YNNKEL. The CDR3 starts with the cysteine, ends with the phenylalanine, and has 15 residues. Here the CDR3 DNA is all that survives: 45 bases in frame from base 1. V was cut back by 3 bases and J by 2 bases, leaving a gap of 12 bases between them. Sequencing was carried out with an Illumina NovaSeq 6000. TCRalpha and TCRbeta cDNA libraries were built by 5'RACE with constant-segment primers, adding sample barcodes and unique molecular identifiers. RNA was extracted from every sample with Trizol reagent. Library amplification was performed in two PCR steps, and a second sample barcode and Illumina TruSeq adapters were introduced in the second step. The libraries were sequenced on an Illumina NovaSeq using 2 x 150 bp paired-end reads. Per the authors' processing: With migec v1.2.7, reads were demultiplexed and then collapsed into UMI-guided consensus sequences. Using mixcr v2.1.11, the UMI consensuses were aligned to TRA and TRB V and J templates and assembled into clonotypes. A clonotype was counted as expanded or contracted only if both edgeR and NoisET called the change significant, with noise models trained on biological replicates. For edgeR calls, the thresholds were a false discovery rate-adjusted p below 0.01 and a log2 fold-change of 1. As an exploratory analysis of dynamics, max-normalized trajectories of the 1000 most abundant clonotypes were examined by PCA with hierarchical clustering. Separately sequenced CD4+ and CD8+ repertoires were used to assign the CD4 or CD8 phenotype of responding clones. Using fastp at Q25 and MiXCR, TCRdb reprocessed the public reads and kept productive beta chains. CDR3 protein sequences are deduplicated, and each keeps its most common genes and DNA. The V and J calls follow TCRdb's processing rather than the paper's. The sample data list approximately 89,000 distinct CDR3 sequences, and 9.5% to 15% of these were observed just once. 41% of the sample lies in the top ten.

Ficoll-Paque density gradient centrifugation was the method used to isolate PBMCs. What was sequenced was PBMCs or a T cell subset sorted from them (not recorded which). Rearrangement joined TRBV3-1 to TRBJ2-3; no D gene call is confident. The receptor comes from a young man who had mild COVID-19 (a few samples of this study predate the infection). The sample titles of this study are shuffled in the database, so cell type and time point are left out; the donor was told from shared clones. The nucleotide sequence reads as follows: TGTGCCAGCAGCCAGAGTCCGCGATCCACAGATACGCAGTATTTT. It translates to CASSQSPRSTDTQYF.